This TCR beta chain stems from a study of blood T cell repertoires in COVID-19. Study overall: Nucleic acid was either cDNA or gDNA, and it came from T cells, B-cell-depleted T cells, or PBMCs.

Repertoires were generated with immunoSEQ multiplex PCR, while TCRdb's copy carries only in-frame clones and drops some. The data show 490,000 or so clones, approximately 90% seen once. Participants reported their clinical history, and cohort assignment relied on those reports. The material sequenced was PBMCs or T cells enriched from blood (not recorded which). The receptor was isolated from a woman aged 55-70 years who had recovered from COVID-19.

CDR3 amino acids: CASSLGTGFRNEQFF. CDR3 sequence (DNA): TGCGCCAGCAGCTTGGGAACAGGATTTCGCAATGAGCAGTTCTTC. The chain recombines TRBV5-1 with TRBJ2-1; D is perhaps TRBD1 (5 bases). V was cut by 0 bases and J by 6 bases, with 13 bases left in between. Germline V gene data show CDR1 as SGHRS and CDR2 as YFSETQ. The CDR3 has 15 residues.